Sequencing of this TCR beta chain was carried out in a study of glioma-infiltrating T cells after dendritic cell vaccination. Across the study: Autologous tumor lysate was loaded overnight onto monocyte-derived dendritic cells grown less than 8 days with IL-4 and GM-CSF.

Primers: 60 V beta forward and 13 J beta reverse. The assay was immunoSEQ multiplex PCR, and TCRdb's table has in-frame clones only and misses some. Of more than 30,000 clones detected, 90% appear once; the ten largest clones hold roughly 2%. The CDR3 spans 16 residues. Trimming removed 7 bases from V and 1 base from J; junction bases left unmatched: 8. Germline CDR1 and CDR2: SNHLY and FYNNEI. The sequencing used blood, collected before dendritic cell vaccination. The chain links TRBV2 to TRBJ2-5; 11 nucleotides match TRBD2. This TCR came from a human donor with glioblastoma. The CDR3 sequence is CASTGGTSGGQETQYF. CDR3 in DNA: TGTGCCAGCACCGGAGGGACTAGCGGAGGCCAAGAGACCCAGTACTTC.